The next 29 T cell receptor beta chains were all read from a single sample in a study of blood T cell repertoires in COVID-19 (dated by TCRdb to the early 2020s). The library came from the immunoSEQ multiplex PCR assay. Imported from immuneACCESS, the table was reduced by TCRdb to in-frame sequences with V and J called. These copies leave out some clones; in studies compared against another copy, an unresolved V gene accounts for under half, and the cause of the remainder is not known. Counted in this sample were about 120,000 clones; 85% to 90% of them appeared once. The top ten clonotypes cover 4.6% of the sample. What was sequenced was peripheral blood. All receptors come from a woman in her forties or fifties with acute or convalescent COVID-19.

The V and J genes are TRBV6-2 or TRBV6-3 and TRBJ1-2, with D perhaps TRBD1 (5 bases). CDR1 and CDR2 from the germline V gene are MNHEY and SVGEGT. The ends were cut back, 0 bases at V and 7 bases at J, with 12 bases in the middle. This CDR3 region has 14 residues. As DNA, the CDR3 is TGTGCCAGCAGTTACTCCGGGGGTGCTAGTGGCTACACCTTC. Its translation is CASSYSGGASGYTF.

The V call is TRBV4-1, the J call TRBJ1-1, with a possible D match to TRBD1 (5 bases). V was cut by 1 base and J by 5 bases, with 11 bases left in between. This CDR3 spans 14 amino acids. The V gene's germline CDR1 is MGHRA and CDR2 YSYEKL. CDR3 region: CASSQGGVETEAFF. As DNA, the CDR3 is TGCGCCAGCAGCCAAGGGGGCGTCGAGACTGAAGCTTTCTTT.

This clone was recorded once. V gene TRBV27 combines with J gene TRBJ1-1; D unclear. The germline CDR1 and CDR2 sequences are MNHEY and SMNVEV (reference sequence). This CDR3 region has 18 residues. The V and J ends lost 3 bases and 6 bases respectively, with 26 bases between them. The DNA for the CDR3 is TGTGCCAGCAGTTTTTCCTCTACGACATATTTAGGAAAGGCTGAAGCTTTCTTT. This gives the protein CASSFSSTTYLGKAEAFF.

V is TRBV7-8 and J is TRBJ1-5; TRBD1 matches 7 bases. The CDR3 spans 18 residues. J was trimmed by 0 bases and V by 2 bases; bases with no gene match: 10. Germline V gene data show CDR1 as SGHVS and CDR2 as FQNEAQ. The CDR3 bases are TGTGCCAGCAGCTTATTATTCCGGGACAGCTATAGCAATCAGCCCCAGCATTTT. Its translation: CASSLLFRDSYSNQPQHF.

The chain has TRBV10-2 and TRBJ2-1; weak D call: TRBD1 (6 bases). CDR1 and CDR2 from the germline V gene are WSHSY and SAAADI. Trimming pared 6 bases from V and 5 bases from J, leaving 11 bases between. The CDR3 runs to 13 residues. The CDR3 spells CASSRDINNEQFF. The CDR3 DNA reads TGCGCCAGCAGCCGGGACATTAACAATGAGCAGTTCTTC.

J is TRBJ2-1 and V is TRBV19; TRBD2 might be the D (6 bases). Deletions cut 7 bases from V and 5 bases from J, with 12 bases between. The CDR3 covers 13 residues. Per the germline V gene, CDR1 is LNHDA and CDR2 is SQIVND (reference sequence). The CDR3 reads CASTGRADNEQFF. Written as DNA, the CDR3 is TGTGCCAGTACCGGGAGAGCCGACAATGAGCAGTTCTTC.

The rearrangement links TRBV11-1 to TRBJ1-3, with 7 bases lining up with TRBD1. The CDR3 consists of 16 residues. The trim removed 3 bases at V and 0 bases at J, leaving 5 bases unmatched. The germline CDR1 and CDR2 sequences are SGHAT and FQDESV (reference sequence). The DNA for the CDR3 is TGTGCCAGCAGCTTGAGGGGACAGAGCTCTGGAAACACCATATATTTT. Amino acid sequence: CASSLRGQSSGNTIYF.

The chain employs TRBV28 and TRBJ2-5; D is ambiguous. The ends were cut back, 5 bases at V and 6 bases at J, with 7 bases in the middle. The V gene's germline CDR1 is MDHEN and CDR2 SYDVKM. CDR3 length equals 11 residues. In DNA form, the CDR3 reads TGTGCCAGCAGTCCCTTTCAGACCCAGTACTTC. Protein sequence: CASSPFQTQYF.

The chain has TRBV29-1 and TRBJ1-1; tentatively, D is TRBD1 (6 bases). CDR3 length: 13 amino acids. The germline CDR1 and CDR2 sequences are SQVTM and ANQGSEA. V lost 4 bases and J 1 base, leaving 10 bases between the germline ends. In DNA form, the CDR3 reads TGCAGCGTTGGAGACAGGAAGAACACTGAAGCTTTCTTT. Translated, it gives CSVGDRKNTEAFF. Based on the CDR3 plus reference TRBV29-1 and TRBJ1-1, the full variable domain is SAVISQKPSRDICQRGTSLTIQCQVDSQVTMMFWYRQQPGQSLTLIATANQGSEATYESGFVIDKFPISRPNLTFSTLTVSNMSPEDSSIYLCSVGDRKNTEAFFGQGTRLTVV.

The chain has TRBV6-5 and TRBJ1-4, with 8 positions matching TRBD1. The CDR3 extends over 16 amino acids. From germline, CDR1 is MNHEY and CDR2 SVGAGI. The V segment lost 4 bases and the J segment 4 bases; nucleotides outside the gene matches: 8. DNA for the CDR3: TGTGCCAGCAGTTCTATCGGACAGGGCGGTAATGAAAAACTGTTTTTT. This translates into CASSSIGQGGNEKLFF.

V gene TRBV11-2 combines with J gene TRBJ2-7; D is undetermined. The length of the CDR3 is 13 residues. CDR1 and CDR2 (germline): SGHAT, FQNNGV. V was cut by 6 bases and J by 3 bases, with 12 bases left in between. The CDR3 bases are TGTGCCAGCAGATCCCTGTTACACTACGAGCAGTACTTC. Its protein is CASRSLLHYEQYF.

The V gene is TRBV27, the J gene TRBJ2-7; weak D call: TRBD1 (5 bases). CDR1 and CDR2 from the germline V gene are MNHEY and SMNVEV (reference sequence). V dropped 5 bases and J dropped 5 bases, with 13 bases sitting between them. The CDR3 runs to 13 residues. The CDR3, as DNA: TGTGCCAGCAGTATGACAGTTGCCGACGAGCAGTACTTC. This gives the protein CASSMTVADEQYF.

The chain links TRBV5-8 to TRBJ2-1; a possible D gene is TRBD2 (6 bases). The CDR3 runs to 15 residues. Germline V gene lookup returns CDR1 SGHTS and CDR2 YDEGEE. V was pared by 2 bases and J by 8 bases, with 17 bases between. The CDR3 DNA sequence: TGTGCCAGCAGCTTTGTTCGTGGAGGGTCGGATGAGCAGTTCTTC. Amino acids: CASSFVRGGSDEQFF. The full variable domain, rest sourced from reference TRBV5-8 and TRBJ2-1, is EAGVTQSPTHLIKTRGQQATLRCSPISGHTSVYWYQQALGLGLQFLLWYDEGEERNRGNFPPRFSGRQFPNYSSELNVNALELEDSALYLCASSFVRGGSDEQFFGPGTRLTVL.

CDR3 bases: TGTGCCAGCAGCTTATCCCCCACTAGCGGGCGAATCTCCTACAATGAGCAGTTCTTC. This codes for CASSLSPTSGRISYNEQFF. The chain combines TRBV7-6 with TRBJ2-1; 9 nucleotides align to TRBD2. Germline-derived CDR1 and CDR2 are SGHVS and FNYEAQ. With 2 bases clipped from V and 0 bases from J, the junction kept 11 bases outside the gene matches. The CDR3 is 19 residues long.

The V and J genes are TRBV7-9 and TRBJ2-7; no clear D. Deletions cut 10 bases from V and 4 bases from J, with 14 bases between. This CDR3 has 12 residues. Germline V gene lookup returns CDR1 SEHNR and CDR2 FQNEAQ (reference sequence). CDR3 sequence: CATNLLEYEQYF. DNA of the CDR3: TGTGCCACCAACCTTCTAGAGTACGAGCAGTACTTC.

The rearrangement joins TRBV27 to TRBJ1-2; TRBD1 matches at 8 bases. CDR3 size: 17 residues. Germline V gene sequence: CDR1 MNHEY, CDR2 SMNVEV (reference sequence). Losses at the gene ends were 2 bases for V and 3 bases for J; bases not matched to a gene: 11. The CDR3 protein is CASSLVPGGEFDYGYTF. The CDR3 bases are TGTGCCAGCAGTTTAGTACCAGGGGGCGAGTTTGACTATGGCTACACCTTC.

The gene calls are TRBV27 and TRBJ2-1; 8 nucleotides agree with TRBD1. The CDR3 totals 16 residues. Unmatched junction bases numbered 6, after V lost 5 bases and J lost 0 bases. Germline CDR1 is MNHEY and CDR2 is SMNVEV (reference sequence). The CDR3 DNA follows: TGTGCCAGCAGTCCCTCGACAGGGGACTCCTACAATGAGCAGTTCTTC. It specifies CASSPSTGDSYNEQFF.

V usage is TRBV4-3 and J usage is TRBJ2-2; the D is unclear. Germline CDR1 reads LGHNA; CDR2 reads YSLEER. The length of the CDR3 is 15 residues. Trimming shortened V by 4 bases and J by 0 bases, and 9 bases separated the two germline ends. DNA for the CDR3: TGCGCCAGCAGCCTAGACCTATCGAACACCGGGGAGCTGTTTTTT. Residues: CASSLDLSNTGELFF.

The gene calls are TRBV6-4 and TRBJ2-2, with a possible D match to TRBD1 (6 bases). The ends were cut back, 5 bases at V and 9 bases at J, with 13 bases in the middle. CDR1 is MRHNA and CDR2 is SNTAGT in the germline V gene. The length of the CDR3 is 13 residues. CDR3 bases: TGTGCCAGCAGTCACACAGGGTCGAGGGAGCTGTTTTTT. It is translated as CASSHTGSRELFF.

The chain joins TRBV7-9 to TRBJ2-1; maybe TRBD2 (6 bases). This CDR3 contains 13 residues. Germline V gene data show CDR1 as SEHNR and CDR2 as FQNEAQ (reference sequence). V gave up 5 bases and J gave up 6 bases, with 11 bases separating them. CDR3 DNA: TGTGCCAGCAGCCCCACCGGGGGCAATGAGCAGTTCTTC. It translates to CASSPTGGNEQFF.

This clone occurred once. J is TRBJ2-5 and V is TRBV7-3, with TRBD2 as a possible D gene (6 bases). The ends were cut back, 2 bases at V and 5 bases at J, with 9 bases in the middle. There are 13 residues in the CDR3. The V gene's germline CDR1 is SGHTA and CDR2 FQGTGA. CDR3 residues: CASSLDGGETQYF. CDR3 bases: TGTGCCAGCAGCTTAGACGGGGGTGAGACCCAGTACTTC.

V usage is TRBV19 and J usage is TRBJ2-2, with 15 bases aligning to TRBD2. V dropped 3 bases and J dropped 4; count of bases not matched to a gene: 3. The germline CDR1 and CDR2 sequences are LNHDA and SQIVND (reference sequence). This CDR3 is built from 17 residues. The CDR3 spells CASSIGTSGGPTGELFF. Here the CDR3 DNA reads TGTGCCAGTAGTATCGGGACTAGCGGGGGGCCCACCGGGGAGCTGTTTTTT.

The rearrangement joins TRBV6-5 to TRBJ1-2; 7 bases are shared with TRBD1. This CDR3 comprises 13 residues. After removal of 10 bases from V and 4 bases from J, the junction contained 9 bases not matched to a gene. Germline V gene lookup returns CDR1 MNHEY and CDR2 SVGAGI. The CDR3 protein is CATAAGGSYGYTF. The CDR3 region has the DNA TGTGCCACCGCAGCAGGGGGTAGCTATGGCTACACCTTC.

This clone has more than one count but fewer than ten. This chain connects TRBV7-2 to TRBJ1-5; 7 nucleotides line up with TRBD1. The CDR3 runs 15 residues. With V trimmed by 0 bases and J by 1 base, 0 bases remained unmatched. Germline-derived CDR1 and CDR2 are SGHTA and FQGNSA. CDR3 sequence (DNA): TGTGCCAGCAGCTTAGCGACAGGGAGCAATCAGCCCCAGCATTTT. Translating it yields CASSLATGSNQPQHF.

The V call is TRBV12-3 or TRBV12-4, the J call TRBJ2-3, with 7 bases that match TRBD2. This CDR3 is 12 amino acids long. V dropped 7 bases and J dropped 6; count of bases not matched to a gene: 4. For the CDR3, the DNA is TGTGCCAGCACCCGGGGGGTCGATACGCAGTATTTT. It is translated as CASTRGVDTQYF.

V usage is TRBV10-1 and J usage is TRBJ2-3, with TRBD1 matching over 9 bases. The J segment lost 4 bases and the V segment lost 2 bases, leaving 7 bases of the junction unmatched. The germline CDR1 and CDR2 sequences are WNHNN and SYGVQD (reference sequence). The length of the CDR3 is 16 residues. CDR3 amino acids: CASSERQGGVADTQYF. The CDR3 coding sequence is TGCGCCAGCAGTGAGAGACAGGGGGGGGTCGCAGATACGCAGTATTTT.

This sequence joins TRBV29-1 and TRBJ1-1, with 9 bases matching TRBD1. V gave up 7 bases and J gave up 4 bases; unmatched junction bases: 4. Germline values: CDR1 SQVTM, CDR2 ANQGSEA. The CDR3 has 12 amino acids. The CDR3 DNA is TGCAGCGCCTTGACAGGGGGCACTGAAGCTTTCTTT. Amino acid sequence: CSALTGGTEAFF. Full variable domain (outside the CDR3, taken from reference TRBV29-1 and TRBJ1-1): SAVISQKPSRDICQRGTSLTIQCQVDSQVTMMFWYRQQPGQSLTLIATANQGSEATYESGFVIDKFPISRPNLTFSTLTVSNMSPEDSSIYLCSALTGGTEAFFGQGTRLTVV.

This clone was seen a single time. The chain uses TRBV19 and TRBJ1-1; no definite D call. The CDR3 covers 13 residues. Trimming pared 6 bases from V and 0 bases from J, leaving 8 bases between. The germline V gene has CDR1 LNHDA and CDR2 SQIVND (reference sequence). DNA of the CDR3: TGTGCCAGTAGAAAAACTATGAACACTGAAGCTTTCTTT. Amino acid sequence: CASRKTMNTEAFF.

As regards this clone: This specimen includes other DNA sequences encoding the same CDR3. This chain connects TRBV30 to TRBJ1-5; the D gene is possibly TRBD1 (5 bases). The CDR3 runs to 13 residues. Per germline, CDR1 GTSNPN and CDR2 SVGIG (reference sequence). V shed 4 bases and J shed 4 bases, with 11 bases lying between them. The chain's CDR3 is CAWTSGGNQPQHF. CDR3 coding DNA: TGTGCCTGGACGTCGGGGGGGAATCAGCCCCAGCATTTT. Complete variable domain (other parts from reference TRBV30 and TRBJ1-5): SQTIHQWPATLVQPVGSPLSLECTVEGTSNPNLYWYRQAAGRGLQLLFYSVGIGQISSEVPQNLSASRPQDRQFILSSKKLLLSDSGFYLCAWTSGGNQPQHFGDGTRLSIL.